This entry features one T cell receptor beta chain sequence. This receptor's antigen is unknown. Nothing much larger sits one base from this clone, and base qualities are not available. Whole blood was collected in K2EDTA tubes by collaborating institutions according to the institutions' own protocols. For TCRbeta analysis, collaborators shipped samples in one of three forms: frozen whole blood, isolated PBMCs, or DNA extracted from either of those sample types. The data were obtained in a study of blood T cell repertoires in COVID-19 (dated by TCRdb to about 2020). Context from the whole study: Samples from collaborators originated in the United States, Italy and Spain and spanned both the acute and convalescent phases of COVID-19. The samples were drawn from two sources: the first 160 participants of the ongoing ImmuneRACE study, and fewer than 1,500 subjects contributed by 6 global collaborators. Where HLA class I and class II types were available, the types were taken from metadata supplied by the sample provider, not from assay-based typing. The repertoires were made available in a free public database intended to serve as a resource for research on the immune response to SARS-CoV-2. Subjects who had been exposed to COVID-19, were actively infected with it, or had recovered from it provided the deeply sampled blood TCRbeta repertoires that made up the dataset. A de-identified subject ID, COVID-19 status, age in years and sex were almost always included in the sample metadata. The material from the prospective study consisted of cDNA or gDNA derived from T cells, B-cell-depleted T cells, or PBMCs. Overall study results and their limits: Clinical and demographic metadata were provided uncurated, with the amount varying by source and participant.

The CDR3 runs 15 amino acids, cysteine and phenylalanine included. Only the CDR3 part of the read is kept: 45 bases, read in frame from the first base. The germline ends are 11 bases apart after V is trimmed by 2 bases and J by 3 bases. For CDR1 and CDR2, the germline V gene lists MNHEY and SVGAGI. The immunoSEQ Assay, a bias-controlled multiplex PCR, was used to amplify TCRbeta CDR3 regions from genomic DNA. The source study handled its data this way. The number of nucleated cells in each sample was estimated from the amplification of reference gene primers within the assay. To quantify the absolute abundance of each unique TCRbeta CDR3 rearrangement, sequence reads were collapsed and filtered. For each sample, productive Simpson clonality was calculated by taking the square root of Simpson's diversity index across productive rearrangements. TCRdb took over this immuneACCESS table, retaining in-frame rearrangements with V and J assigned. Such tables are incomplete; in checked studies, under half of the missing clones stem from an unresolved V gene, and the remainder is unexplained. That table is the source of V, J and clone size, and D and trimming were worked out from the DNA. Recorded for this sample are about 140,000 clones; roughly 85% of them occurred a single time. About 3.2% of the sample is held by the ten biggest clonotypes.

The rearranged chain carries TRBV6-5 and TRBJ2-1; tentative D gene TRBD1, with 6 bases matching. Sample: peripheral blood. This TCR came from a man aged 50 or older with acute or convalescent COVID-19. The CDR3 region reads CASSYTLDSYNEQFF. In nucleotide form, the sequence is TGTGCCAGCAGTTACACCTTGGACAGCTACAATGAGCAGTTCTTC.